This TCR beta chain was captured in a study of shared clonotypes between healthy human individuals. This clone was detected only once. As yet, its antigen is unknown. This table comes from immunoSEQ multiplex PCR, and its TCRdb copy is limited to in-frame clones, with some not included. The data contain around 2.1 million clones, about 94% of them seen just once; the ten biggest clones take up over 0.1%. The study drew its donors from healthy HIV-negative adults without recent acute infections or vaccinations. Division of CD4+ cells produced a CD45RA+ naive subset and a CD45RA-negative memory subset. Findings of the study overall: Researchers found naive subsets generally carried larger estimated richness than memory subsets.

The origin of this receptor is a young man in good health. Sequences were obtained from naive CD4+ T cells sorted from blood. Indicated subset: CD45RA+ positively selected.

Here the CDR3 DNA reads TGCGCCAGCAGCTTGTCTTCAGCCACTGAAGCTTTCTTT. It translates to CASSLSSATEAFF. The V gene is TRBV5-1, the J gene TRBJ1-1; D gene ambiguous. The germline V gene encodes CDR1 SGHRS and CDR2 YFSETQ. The length of the CDR3 is 13 residues. Trimming took off 1 base at V and 4 bases at J, with 8 bases between the two ends.